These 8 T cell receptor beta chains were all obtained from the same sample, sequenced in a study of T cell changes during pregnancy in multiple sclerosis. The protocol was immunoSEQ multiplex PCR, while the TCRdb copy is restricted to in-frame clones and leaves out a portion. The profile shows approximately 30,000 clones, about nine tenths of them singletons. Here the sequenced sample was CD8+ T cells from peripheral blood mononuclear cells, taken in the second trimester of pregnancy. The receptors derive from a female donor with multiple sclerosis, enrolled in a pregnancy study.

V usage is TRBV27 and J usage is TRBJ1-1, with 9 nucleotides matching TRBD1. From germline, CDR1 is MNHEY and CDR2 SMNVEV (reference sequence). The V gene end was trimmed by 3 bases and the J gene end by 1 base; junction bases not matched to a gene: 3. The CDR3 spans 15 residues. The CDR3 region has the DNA TGTGCCAGCAGTTTTCTGGGACAGGGGAACACTGAAGCTTTCTTT. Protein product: CASSFLGQGNTEAFF.

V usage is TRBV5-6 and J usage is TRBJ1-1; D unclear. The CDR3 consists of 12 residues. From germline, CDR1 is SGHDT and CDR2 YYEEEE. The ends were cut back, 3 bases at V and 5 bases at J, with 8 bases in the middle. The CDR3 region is CASSSTLTEAFF. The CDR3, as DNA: TGTGCCAGCAGCTCTACCTTGACTGAAGCTTTCTTT.

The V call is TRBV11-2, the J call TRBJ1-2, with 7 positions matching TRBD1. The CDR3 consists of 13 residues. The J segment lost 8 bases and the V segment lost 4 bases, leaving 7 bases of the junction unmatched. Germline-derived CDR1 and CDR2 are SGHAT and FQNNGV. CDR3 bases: TGTGCCAGCAGCTCAGGGGGGCGTTCGGGCTACACCTTC. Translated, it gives CASSSGGRSGYTF.

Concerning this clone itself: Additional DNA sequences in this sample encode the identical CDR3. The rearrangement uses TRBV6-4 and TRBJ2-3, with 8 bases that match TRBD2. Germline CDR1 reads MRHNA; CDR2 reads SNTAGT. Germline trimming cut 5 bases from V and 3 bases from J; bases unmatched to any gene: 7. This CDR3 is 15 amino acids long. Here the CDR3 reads CASSPSGGGTDTQYF. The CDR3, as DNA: TGTGCCAGCAGTCCCAGCGGGGGTGGTACAGATACGCAGTATTTT.

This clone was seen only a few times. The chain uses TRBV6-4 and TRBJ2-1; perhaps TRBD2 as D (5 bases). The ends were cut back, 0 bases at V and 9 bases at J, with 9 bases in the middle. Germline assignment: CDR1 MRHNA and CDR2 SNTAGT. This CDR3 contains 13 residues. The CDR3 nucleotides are TGTGCCAGCAGTGACTCAGAACTAGGTGAGCAGTTCTTC. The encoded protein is CASSDSELGEQFF.

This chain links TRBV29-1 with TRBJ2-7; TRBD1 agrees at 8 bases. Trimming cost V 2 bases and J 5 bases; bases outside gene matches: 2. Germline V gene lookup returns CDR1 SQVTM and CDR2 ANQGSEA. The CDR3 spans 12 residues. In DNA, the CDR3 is TGCAGCGTTGAACAGGGGGCCCACGAGCAGTACTTC. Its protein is CSVEQGAHEQYF.

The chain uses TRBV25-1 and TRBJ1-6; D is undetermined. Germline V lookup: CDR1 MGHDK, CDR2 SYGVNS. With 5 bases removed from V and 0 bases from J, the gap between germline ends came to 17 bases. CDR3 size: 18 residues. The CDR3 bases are TGTGCCAGCAGTTCTCACGGCCGCTCAGGCTCCTATAATTCACCCCTCCACTTT. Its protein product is CASSSHGRSGSYNSPLHF.

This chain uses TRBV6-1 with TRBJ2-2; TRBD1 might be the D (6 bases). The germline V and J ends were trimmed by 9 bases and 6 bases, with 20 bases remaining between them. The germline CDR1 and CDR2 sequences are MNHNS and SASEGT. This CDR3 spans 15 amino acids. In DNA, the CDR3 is TGTGCCAGTGTCACAGGGAAGGTTGAAGCCGGGGAGCTGTTTTTT. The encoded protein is CASVTGKVEAGELFF.